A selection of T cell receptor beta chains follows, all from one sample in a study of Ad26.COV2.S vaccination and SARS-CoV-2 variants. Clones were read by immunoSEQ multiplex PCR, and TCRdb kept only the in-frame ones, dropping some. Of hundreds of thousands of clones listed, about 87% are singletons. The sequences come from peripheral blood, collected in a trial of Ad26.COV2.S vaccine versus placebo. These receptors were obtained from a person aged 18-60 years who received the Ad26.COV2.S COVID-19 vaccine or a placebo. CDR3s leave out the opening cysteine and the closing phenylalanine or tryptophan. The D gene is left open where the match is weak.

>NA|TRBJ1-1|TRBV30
AWSIMRNTEAF
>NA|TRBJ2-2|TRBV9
ASSVELNTGELF
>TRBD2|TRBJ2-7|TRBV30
AWSVGGSLYEQY
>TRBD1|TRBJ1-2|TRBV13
ASSSNYIGTGGYGYT
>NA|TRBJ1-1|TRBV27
ASSRVRLDTEAF
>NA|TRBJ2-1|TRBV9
ASRVRGGEDNEQF
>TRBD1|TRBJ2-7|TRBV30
AWRGQGSPQRYEQY
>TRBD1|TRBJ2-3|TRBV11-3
ASSPRTGAQNTQY
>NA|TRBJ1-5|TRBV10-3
ATDRQANSNQPQH
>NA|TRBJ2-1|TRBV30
ACLQGTEQF
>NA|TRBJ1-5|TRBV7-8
ASSRQDQPQH
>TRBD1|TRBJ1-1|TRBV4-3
ASNPLAGGYNTEAF